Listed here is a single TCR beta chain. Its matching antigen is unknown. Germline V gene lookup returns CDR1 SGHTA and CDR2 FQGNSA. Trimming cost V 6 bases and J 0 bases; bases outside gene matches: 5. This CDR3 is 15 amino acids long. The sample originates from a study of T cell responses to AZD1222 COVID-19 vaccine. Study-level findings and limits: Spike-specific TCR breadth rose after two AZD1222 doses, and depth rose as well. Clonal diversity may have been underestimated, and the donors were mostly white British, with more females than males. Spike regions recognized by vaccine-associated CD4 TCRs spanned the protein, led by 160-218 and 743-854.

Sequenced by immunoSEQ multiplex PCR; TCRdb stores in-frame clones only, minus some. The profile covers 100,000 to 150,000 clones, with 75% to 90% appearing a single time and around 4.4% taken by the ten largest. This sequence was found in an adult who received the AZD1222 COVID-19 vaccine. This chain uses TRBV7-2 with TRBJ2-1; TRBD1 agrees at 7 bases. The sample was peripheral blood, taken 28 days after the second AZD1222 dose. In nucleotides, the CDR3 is TGTGCCAGCAGGACCGAGGGGGCCTCCTACAATGAGCAGTTCTTC. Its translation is CASRTEGASYNEQFF.